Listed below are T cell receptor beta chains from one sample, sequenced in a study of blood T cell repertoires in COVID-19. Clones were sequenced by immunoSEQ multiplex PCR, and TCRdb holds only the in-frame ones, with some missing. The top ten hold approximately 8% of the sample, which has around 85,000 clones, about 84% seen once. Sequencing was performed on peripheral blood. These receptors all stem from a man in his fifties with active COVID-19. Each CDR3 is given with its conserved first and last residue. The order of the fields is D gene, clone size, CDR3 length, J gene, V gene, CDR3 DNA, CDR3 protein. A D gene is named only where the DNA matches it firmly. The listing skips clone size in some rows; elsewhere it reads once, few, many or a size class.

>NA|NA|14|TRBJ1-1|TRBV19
TGTGCCAGTAGTAGAGACATGTTGAACACTGAAGCTTTCTTT
CASSRDMLNTEAFF
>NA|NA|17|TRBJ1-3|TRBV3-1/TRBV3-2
TGTGCCAGCAGCCAAGACGCTTTATATAGCTCTGGAAACACCATATATTTT
CASSQDALYSSGNTIYF
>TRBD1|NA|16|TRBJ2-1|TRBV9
TGTGCCAGCAGCGTTGGTCAGGGGGCTTCCTACAATGAGCAGTTCTTC
CASSVGQGASYNEQFF
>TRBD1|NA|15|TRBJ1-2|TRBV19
TGTGCCAGTAGTCCCGGGACAGTAAGGGGGTATGGCTACACCTTC
CASSPGTVRGYGYTF
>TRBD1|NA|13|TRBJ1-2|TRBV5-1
TGCGCCAGCAGCCTAGGACAGGGGGGAGGCTACACCTTC
CASSLGQGGGYTF
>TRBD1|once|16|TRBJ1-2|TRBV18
TGTGCCAGCTCACCACCGTCCGGGACAGGGCCATATGGCTACACCTTC
CASSPPSGTGPYGYTF
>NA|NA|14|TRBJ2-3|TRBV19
TGTGCCAGTACTTTCAGGGGAAGCACAGATACGCAGTATTTT
CASTFRGSTDTQYF
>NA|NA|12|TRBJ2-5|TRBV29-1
TGCAGCGTTGAGACAGCTAAAGAGACCCAGTACTTC
CSVETAKETQYF
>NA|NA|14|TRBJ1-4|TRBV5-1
TGCGCCAGCAGCTTGGGAGGGTCTAATGAAAAACTGTTTTTT
CASSLGGSNEKLFF
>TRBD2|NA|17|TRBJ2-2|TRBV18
TGTGCCAGCTCATCGTGGACTAGCGGGGAGAACACCGGGGAGCTGTTTTTT
CASSSWTSGENTGELFF
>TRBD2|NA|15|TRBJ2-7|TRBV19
TGTGCCAGTAGAGTCGCGGGAGGGCCTACGTACGAGCAGTACTTC
CASRVAGGPTYEQYF
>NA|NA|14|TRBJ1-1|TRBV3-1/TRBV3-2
TGTGCCAGCAGCCAGGCCAGGTCGAACACTGAAGCTTTCTTT
CASSQARSNTEAFF
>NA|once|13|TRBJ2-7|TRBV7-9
TGTGCCAGCAGCCAGACAGCTACCTACGAGCAGTACTTC
CASSQTATYEQYF
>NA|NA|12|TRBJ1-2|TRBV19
TGTGCCAGTAACGGCGGAAACTATGGCTACACCTTC
CASNGGNYGYTF
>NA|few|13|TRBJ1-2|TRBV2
TGTGCCAGCAGAGAGGACACGAACTATGGCTACACCTTC
CASREDTNYGYTF
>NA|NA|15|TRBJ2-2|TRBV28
TGTGCCAGCAACCCCGGAGGGCGTAGGACCGGGGAGCTGTTTTTT
CASNPGGRRTGELFF
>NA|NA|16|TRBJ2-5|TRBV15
TGTGCCACCAGCAGAGATCCCAATACAGGGTCGGGGACCCAGTACTTC
CATSRDPNTGSGTQYF
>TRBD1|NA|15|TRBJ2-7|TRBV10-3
TGTGCCATCAGTGACCAGGGGGCACTTGCCTACGAGCAGTACTTC
CAISDQGALAYEQYF
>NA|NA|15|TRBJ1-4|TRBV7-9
TGTGCCAGCAGCTCCGGTGGCGGGGGCAATGAAAAACTGTTTTTT
CASSSGGGGNEKLFF
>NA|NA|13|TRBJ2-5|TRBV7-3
TGTGCCAGCAGCTTAAGAGCCCAAGAGACCCAGTACTTC
CASSLRAQETQYF
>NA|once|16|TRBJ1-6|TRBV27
TGTGCCAGCAGTTTACGGGGATCACCTTATAATTCACCCCTCCACTTT
CASSLRGSPYNSPLHF
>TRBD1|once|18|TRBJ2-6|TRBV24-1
TGTGCCACCAGTGATTCTCGCAGGGGGCTGGGAGGGGCCAACGTCCTGACTTTC
CATSDSRRGLGGANVLTF
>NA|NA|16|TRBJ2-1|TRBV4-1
TGCGCCAGCAGCCAAGTCCCCCCCTCGGGGTACAATGAGCAGTTCTTC
CASSQVPPSGYNEQFF